A selection of T cell receptor beta chains follows, all from one sample in a study of CD8+CD57+ T cells in acquired aplastic anemia. A single record per CDR3 protein comes from TCRdb applying MiXCR to the reads. This sample has more than 150,000 distinct CDR3 sequences, with around 50% found just once. The sample consisted of sorted CD4+, CD8+, or CD8+CD57+ T cells (not recorded which) from PBMCs. These receptor sequences come from a human donor with aplastic anemia. Each CDR3 is given with its conserved first and last residue. D genes are given only for firm matches. Some rows mark clone size as missing; the rest say once, few, many or name a class of expanded clone.

abundance: .; v_gene: TRBV3-1; d_gene: .; j_gene: TRBJ2-7; CDR3nt: TGTGCCAGCAGCCAACAAAGCAGGGCCAACGAGCAGTACTTC; CDR3aa: CASSQQSRANEQYF
abundance: .; v_gene: TRBV5-5; d_gene: .; j_gene: TRBJ2-7; CDR3nt: TGCGCCAGCAGCGAACCGGGACTCCTCTCCTACGAGCAGTACTTC; CDR3aa: CASSEPGLLSYEQYF
abundance: once; v_gene: TRBV11-1; d_gene: TRBD1; j_gene: TRBJ2-7; CDR3nt: TGTGCCAGCAGCAGTTCCGACAGGGCGAGCTCCTACGAGCAGTACTTC; CDR3aa: CASSSSDRASSYEQYF
abundance: many; v_gene: TRBV20-1; d_gene: TRBD1; j_gene: TRBJ1-2; CDR3nt: TGCAGTGCCGTAGGCCAAAGGGGGCTTTATGGCTACACCTTC; CDR3aa: CSAVGQRGLYGYTF
abundance: many; v_gene: TRBV11-3; d_gene: TRBD2; j_gene: TRBJ2-5; CDR3nt: TGTGCCAGCAGCTTCGACCGGGGGGACCAAGAGACCCAGTACTTC; CDR3aa: CASSFDRGDQETQYF
abundance: few; v_gene: TRBV24-1; d_gene: .; j_gene: TRBJ2-1; CDR3nt: TGTGCCACCAGTGATTTGTGGGGTGAGCAGTTCTTC; CDR3aa: CATSDLWGEQFF
abundance: .; v_gene: TRBV2; d_gene: TRBD2; j_gene: TRBJ2-1; CDR3nt: TGTGCCAGCAGGGCCGGGACTAGCGGGGGGAACTCTTACAATGAGCAGTTCTTC; CDR3aa: CASRAGTSGGNSYNEQFF
abundance: .; v_gene: TRBV20-1; d_gene: .; j_gene: TRBJ2-1; CDR3nt: TGCAGTGCCCCAGGAGGTTCCGGGCGGGACAATGAGCAGTTCTTC; CDR3aa: CSAPGGSGRDNEQFF
abundance: few; v_gene: TRBV7-9; d_gene: .; j_gene: TRBJ2-5; CDR3nt: TGTGCCAGCAGCTTACTATCGGAGACCCAGTACTTC; CDR3aa: CASSLLSETQYF
abundance: .; v_gene: TRBV7-8; d_gene: .; j_gene: TRBJ2-3; CDR3nt: TGTGCCAGCAGCTTAGAGTCTCCAGATACGCAGTATTTT; CDR3aa: CASSLESPDTQYF
abundance: .; v_gene: TRBV20-1; d_gene: TRBD1; j_gene: TRBJ1-6; CDR3nt: TGCAGTGCTAGTGGCCCAGGGGGTTCACCCCTCCACTTT; CDR3aa: CSASGPGGSPLHF
abundance: .; v_gene: TRBV6-1; d_gene: TRBD1; j_gene: TRBJ1-2; CDR3nt: TGTGCCAGCAGTCCCCCTGGGACAGGGGCGGGAGGCTACACCTTC; CDR3aa: CASSPPGTGAGGYTF
abundance: few; v_gene: TRBV5-1; d_gene: TRBD2; j_gene: TRBJ2-7; CDR3nt: TGCGCCAGCAGCCACGGACTAGCGGGGGCCTCTTCTTTTAGCTCCTACGAGCAGTACTTC; CDR3aa: CASSHGLAGASSFSSYEQYF
abundance: .; v_gene: TRBV25-1; d_gene: .; j_gene: TRBJ1-1; CDR3nt: TGTGCCAGCAGTGAATCTGGGCCCCTCCACATGAACACTGAAGCTTTCTTT; CDR3aa: CASSESGPLHMNTEAFF
abundance: .; v_gene: TRBV2; d_gene: TRBD1; j_gene: TRBJ2-2; CDR3nt: TGTGCCGAAAACGACAGGGCCACCGGGGAGCTGTTTTTT; CDR3aa: CAENDRATGELFF
abundance: many; v_gene: TRBV19; d_gene: TRBD2; j_gene: TRBJ2-3; CDR3nt: TGTGCCAGTAGTCTCGGGACTAGCGGGGGACCCAACACAGATACGCAGTATTTT; CDR3aa: CASSLGTSGGPNTDTQYF
abundance: .; v_gene: TRBV9; d_gene: TRBD2; j_gene: TRBJ2-2; CDR3nt: TGTGCCAGCAGCGTAAGCGGGAGGACGCGCACCGGGGAGCTGTTTTTT; CDR3aa: CASSVSGRTRTGELFF
abundance: few; v_gene: TRBV15; d_gene: .; j_gene: TRBJ1-6; CDR3nt: TGTGCCACCAGCAGAGATAAAGGGTATGGTTCACCCCTCCACTTT; CDR3aa: CATSRDKGYGSPLHF
abundance: .; v_gene: TRBV2; d_gene: .; j_gene: TRBJ2-7; CDR3nt: TGTGCCAGCATAGTTTCCAGACGTTATGCCTACGAGCAGTACTTC; CDR3aa: CASIVSRRYAYEQYF
abundance: many; v_gene: TRBV3-1; d_gene: .; j_gene: TRBJ1-6; CDR3nt: TGTGCCAGCAGCCGCCAGGAGGGATATAATTCACCCCTCCACTTT; CDR3aa: CASSRQEGYNSPLHF
abundance: .; v_gene: TRBV7-8; d_gene: TRBD1; j_gene: TRBJ2-7; CDR3nt: TGTGCCAGCTCACCTAGGGGGCCTCCCTACGAGCAGTACTTC; CDR3aa: CASSPRGPPYEQYF
abundance: many; v_gene: TRBV15; d_gene: .; j_gene: TRBJ1-2; CDR3nt: TGTGCCACCAGCAGGCCCAATAGAAATCGGGGGGGCTACACCTTC; CDR3aa: CATSRPNRNRGGYTF
abundance: many; v_gene: TRBV7-3; d_gene: .; j_gene: TRBJ2-2; CDR3nt: TGTGCCAGCAGCCGGGACGACCGGGAGCTGTTTTTT; CDR3aa: CASSRDDRELFF
abundance: few; v_gene: TRBV10-1; d_gene: TRBD2; j_gene: TRBJ2-1; CDR3nt: TGCGCCAGCAGTGTTATACCGGGACTAGCGTCCAATGAGCAGTTCTTT; CDR3aa: CASSVIPGLASNEQFF